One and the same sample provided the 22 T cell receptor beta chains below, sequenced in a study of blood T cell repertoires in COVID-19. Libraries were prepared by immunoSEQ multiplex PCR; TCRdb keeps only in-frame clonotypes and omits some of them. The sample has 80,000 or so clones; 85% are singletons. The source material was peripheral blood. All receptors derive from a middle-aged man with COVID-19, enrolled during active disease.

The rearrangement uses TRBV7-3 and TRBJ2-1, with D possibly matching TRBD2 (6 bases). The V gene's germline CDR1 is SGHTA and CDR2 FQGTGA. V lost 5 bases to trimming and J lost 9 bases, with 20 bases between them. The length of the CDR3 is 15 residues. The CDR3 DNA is TGTGCCAGCAGCCCCCGCCCGCTAGCGTCTTTTGAGCAGTTCTTC. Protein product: CASSPRPLASFEQFF.

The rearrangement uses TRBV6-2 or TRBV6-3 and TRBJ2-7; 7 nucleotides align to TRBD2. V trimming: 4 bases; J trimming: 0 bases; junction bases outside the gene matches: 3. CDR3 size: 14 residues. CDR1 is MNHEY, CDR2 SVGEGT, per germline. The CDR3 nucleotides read TGTGCCAGCAGTTCTAGCGGAAACTCCTACGAGCAGTACTTC. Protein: CASSSSGNSYEQYF.

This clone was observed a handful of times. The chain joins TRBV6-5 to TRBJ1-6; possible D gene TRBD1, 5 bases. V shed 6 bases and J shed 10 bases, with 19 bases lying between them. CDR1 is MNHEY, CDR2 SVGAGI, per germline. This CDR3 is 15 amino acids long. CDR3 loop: CASRGLGTVRSPLHF. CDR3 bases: TGTGCCAGCAGGGGACTGGGAACGGTCAGGTCACCCCTCCACTTT.

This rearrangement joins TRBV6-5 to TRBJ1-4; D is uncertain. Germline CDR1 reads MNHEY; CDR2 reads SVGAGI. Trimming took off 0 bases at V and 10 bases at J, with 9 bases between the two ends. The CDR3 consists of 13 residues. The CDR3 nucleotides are TGTGCCAGCAGTTACTCGAGGGAGGGAAAACTGTTTTTT. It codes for CASSYSREGKLFF.

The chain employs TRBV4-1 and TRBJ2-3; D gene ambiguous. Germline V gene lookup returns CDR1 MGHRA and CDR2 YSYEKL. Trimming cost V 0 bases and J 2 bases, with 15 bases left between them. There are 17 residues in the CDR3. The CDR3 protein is CASSQDTGRFITDTQYF. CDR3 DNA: TGCGCCAGCAGCCAAGATACGGGTAGGTTTATCACAGATACGCAGTATTTT.

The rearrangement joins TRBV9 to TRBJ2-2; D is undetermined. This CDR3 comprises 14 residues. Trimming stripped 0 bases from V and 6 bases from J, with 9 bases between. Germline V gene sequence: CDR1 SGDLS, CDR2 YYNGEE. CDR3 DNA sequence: TGTGCCAGCAGCGTAGGGCACCTCGCCGGGGAGCTGTTTTTT. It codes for CASSVGHLAGELFF.

In DNA form, the CDR3 reads TGTGCCAGCAGCTTGGTGTGGGGGCTCTCCTACGAGCAGTACTTC. Translated: CASSLVWGLSYEQYF. The chain is built from TRBV5-6 and TRBJ2-7, with D possibly matching TRBD1 (6 bases). The CDR3 sequence is 15 residues long. Germline CDR1 is SGHDT and CDR2 is YYEEEE. V shed 0 bases and J shed 0 bases, with 10 bases lying between them.

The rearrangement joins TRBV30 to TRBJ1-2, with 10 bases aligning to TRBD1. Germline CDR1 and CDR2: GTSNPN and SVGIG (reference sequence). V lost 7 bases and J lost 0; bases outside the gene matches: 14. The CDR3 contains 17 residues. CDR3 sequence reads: CAFTGQGLLISNYGYTF. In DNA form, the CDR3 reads TGTGCCTTTACGGGACAGGGGCTCCTTATTTCTAACTATGGCTACACCTTC. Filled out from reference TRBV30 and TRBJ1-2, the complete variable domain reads SQTIHQWPATLVQPVGSPLSLECTVEGTSNPNLYWYRQAAGRGLQLLFYSVGIGQISSEVPQNLSASRPQDRQFILSSKKLLLSDSGFYLCAFTGQGLLISNYGYTFGSGTRLTVV.

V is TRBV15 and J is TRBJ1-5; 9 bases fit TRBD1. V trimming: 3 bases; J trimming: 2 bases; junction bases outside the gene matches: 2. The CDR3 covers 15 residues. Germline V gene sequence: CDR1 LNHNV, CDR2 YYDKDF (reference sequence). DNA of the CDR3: TGTGCCACCAGCAGGGGGGACAGGGGCAATCAGCCCCAGCATTTT. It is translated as CATSRGDRGNQPQHF.

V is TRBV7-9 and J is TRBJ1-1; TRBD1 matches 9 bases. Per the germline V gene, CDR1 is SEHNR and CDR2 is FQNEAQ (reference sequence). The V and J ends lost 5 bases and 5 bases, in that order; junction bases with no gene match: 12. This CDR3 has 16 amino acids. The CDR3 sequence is CASSRGTGSPKTEAFF. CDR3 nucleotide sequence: TGTGCCAGCAGCCGCGGGACAGGGAGTCCAAAAACTGAAGCTTTCTTT.

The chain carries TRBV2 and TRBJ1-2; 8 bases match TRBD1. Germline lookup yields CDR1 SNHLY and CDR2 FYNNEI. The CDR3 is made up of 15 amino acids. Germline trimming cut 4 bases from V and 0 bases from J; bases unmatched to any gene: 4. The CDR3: CASSAGQGANYGYTF. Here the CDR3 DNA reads TGTGCCAGCAGTGCCGGACAGGGAGCTAACTATGGCTACACCTTC.

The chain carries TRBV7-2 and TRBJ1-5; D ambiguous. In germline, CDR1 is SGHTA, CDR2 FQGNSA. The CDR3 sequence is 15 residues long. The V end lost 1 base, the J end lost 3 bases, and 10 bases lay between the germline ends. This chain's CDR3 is CASSLELRSNQPQHF. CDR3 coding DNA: TGTGCCAGCAGCTTAGAGCTCCGTTCCAATCAGCCCCAGCATTTT.

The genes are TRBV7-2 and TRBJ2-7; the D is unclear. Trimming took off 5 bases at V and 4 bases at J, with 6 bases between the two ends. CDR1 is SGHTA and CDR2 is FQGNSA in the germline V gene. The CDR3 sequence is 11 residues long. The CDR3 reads CASSPKYEQYF. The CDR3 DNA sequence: TGTGCCAGCAGCCCCAAATACGAGCAGTACTTC. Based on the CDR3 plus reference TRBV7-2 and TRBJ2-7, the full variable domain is GAGVSQSPSNKVTEKGKDVELRCDPISGHTALYWYRQSLGQGLEFLIYFQGNSAPDKSGLPSDRFSAERTGGSVSTLTIQRTQQEDSAVYLCASSPKYEQYFGPGTRLTVT.

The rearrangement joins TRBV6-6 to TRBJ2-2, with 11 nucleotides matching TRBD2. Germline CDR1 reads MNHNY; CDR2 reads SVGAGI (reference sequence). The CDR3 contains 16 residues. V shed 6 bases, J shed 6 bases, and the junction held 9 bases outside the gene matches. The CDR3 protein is CASRLAGARWAGELFF. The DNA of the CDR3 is TGTGCCAGCAGACTAGCGGGAGCCCGGTGGGCCGGGGAGCTGTTTTTT.

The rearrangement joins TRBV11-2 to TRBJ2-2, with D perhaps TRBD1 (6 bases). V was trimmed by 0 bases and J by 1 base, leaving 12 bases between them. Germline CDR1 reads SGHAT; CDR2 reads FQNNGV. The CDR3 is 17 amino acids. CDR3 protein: CASSLDGQSWNTGELFF. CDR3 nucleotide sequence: TGTGCCAGCAGCTTAGATGGACAGTCGTGGAACACCGGGGAGCTGTTTTTT.

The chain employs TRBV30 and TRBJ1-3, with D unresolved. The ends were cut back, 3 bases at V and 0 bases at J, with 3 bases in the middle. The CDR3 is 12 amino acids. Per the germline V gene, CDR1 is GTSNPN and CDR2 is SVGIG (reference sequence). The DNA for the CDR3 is TGTGCCTGGAGCTACTCTGGAAACACCATATATTTT. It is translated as CAWSYSGNTIYF.

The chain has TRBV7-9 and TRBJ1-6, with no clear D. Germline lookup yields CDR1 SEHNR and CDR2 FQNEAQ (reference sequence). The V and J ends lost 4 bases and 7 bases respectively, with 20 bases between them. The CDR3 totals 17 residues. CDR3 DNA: TGTGCCAGCAGCTCCGCGGTTATCGGGGAAAAAAATTCACCCCTCCACTTT. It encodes CASSSAVIGEKNSPLHF.

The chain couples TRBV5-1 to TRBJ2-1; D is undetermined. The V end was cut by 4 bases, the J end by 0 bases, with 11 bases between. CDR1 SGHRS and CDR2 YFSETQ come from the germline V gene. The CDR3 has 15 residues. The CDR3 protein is CASSPEPSSYNEQFF. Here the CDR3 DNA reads TGCGCCAGCAGCCCGGAGCCGAGCTCCTACAATGAGCAGTTCTTC.

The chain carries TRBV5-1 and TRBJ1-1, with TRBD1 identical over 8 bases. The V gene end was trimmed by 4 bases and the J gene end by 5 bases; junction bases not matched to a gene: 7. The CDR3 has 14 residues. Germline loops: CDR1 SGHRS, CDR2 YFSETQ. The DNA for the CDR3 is TGCGCCAGCAGCCCAGGGGGCGCGTATACTGAAGCTTTCTTT. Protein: CASSPGGAYTEAFF. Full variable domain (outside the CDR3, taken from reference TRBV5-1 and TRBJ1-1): KAGVTQTPRYLIKTRGQQVTLSCSPISGHRSVSWYQQTPGQGLQFLFEYFSETQRNKGNFPGRFSGRQFSNSRSEMNVSTLELGDSALYLCASSPGGAYTEAFFGQGTRLTVV.

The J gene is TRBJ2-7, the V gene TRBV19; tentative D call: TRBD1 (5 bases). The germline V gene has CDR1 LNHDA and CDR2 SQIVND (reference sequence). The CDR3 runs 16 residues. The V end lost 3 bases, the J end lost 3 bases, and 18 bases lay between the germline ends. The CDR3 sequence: CASSIGGARPVYEQYF. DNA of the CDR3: TGTGCCAGTAGTATCGGTGGGGCTCGCCCCGTCTACGAGCAGTACTTC.

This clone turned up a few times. The CDR3, as DNA: TGTGCCTGGGCGACAGGGGCAGGTCAGCCCCAGCATTTT. Translation gives CAWATGAGQPQHF. The chain is built from TRBV30 and TRBJ1-5; 8 bases line up with TRBD1. CDR3 size: 13 residues. With V trimmed by 5 bases and J by 6 bases, 6 bases remained unmatched. Germline CDR1 GTSNPN, CDR2 SVGIG (reference sequence). Full variable domain (remainder filled in from reference TRBV30 and TRBJ1-5): SQTIHQWPATLVQPVGSPLSLECTVEGTSNPNLYWYRQAAGRGLQLLFYSVGIGQISSEVPQNLSASRPQDRQFILSSKKLLLSDSGFYLCAWATGAGQPQHFGDGTRLSIL.

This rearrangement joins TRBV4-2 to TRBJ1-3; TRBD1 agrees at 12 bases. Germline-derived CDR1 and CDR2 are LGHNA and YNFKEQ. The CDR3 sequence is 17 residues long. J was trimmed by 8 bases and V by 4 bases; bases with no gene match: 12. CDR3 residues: CASSRTGGQGAGDTIYF. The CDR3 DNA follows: TGTGCCAGCAGCCGGACTGGGGGACAGGGGGCCGGGGACACCATATATTTT.